This TCR beta chain was sequenced for a study of blood T cell repertoires in COVID-19. Study details: From T cells, B-cell-depleted T cells, or PBMCs came the material, which was cDNA or gDNA.

This clone was recorded only once. Since no conserved phenylalanine or tryptophan closes the CDR3, a read error is the likely cause. The DNA is omitted, as the CDR3 cannot be located on it reliably, and the CDR3 follows TCRdb's listing. Participant-given clinical history determined each cohort assignment. In the study's own analysis: Estimates of nucleated cell counts were drawn from the amplification of reference gene primers. TCRdb's copy holds only in-frame clones and misses some; the assay was immunoSEQ multiplex PCR. The V and J calls and the clone size are those of that table, but D and trimming were determined from the DNA. This sample has roughly 200,000 clones, with approximately 88% found just once. Germline loops: CDR1 SGHNT, CDR2 YYREEE (reference sequence). The CDR3 length is 12 residues, termini included.

This TCR was recovered from a man between 18 and 29 years old with acute COVID-19. The sequencing sample was made of PBMCs or T cells enriched from blood (not recorded which). The chain employs TRBV5-4 and TRBJ1-2; the DNA was not compared with TRBD1, the D call given in the table. The CDR3: CASSYQTVGVNL.